The T cell receptor beta chain described here comes from a study of ipilimumab plus nivolumab after autologous stem cell transplantation. General observations from the study: TCR repertoire, Treg phenotype and gut microbiota reportedly support more study of this approach.

Generated by immunoSEQ multiplex PCR, the TCRdb table keeps only in-frame clones and is missing some. The sample carries some 87,000 clones, approximately 83% recorded once. A word on this clone: Its antigen is undetermined.

Ipilimumab, 1 mg/kg, started 14 to 28 days after autologous transplant. The input for sequencing was PBMCs, taken in a trial of ipilimumab plus nivolumab as post-transplant consolidation. The source of this sequence is a male donor with diffuse large B-cell lymphoma.

CDR3 coding DNA: TGTGCCACCAGCAGAGACTGGACAGGCGTAGAATGGGGCTACACCTTC. Amino acid sequence: CATSRDWTGVEWGYTF. The V call is TRBV15, the J call TRBJ1-2; 7 bases map to TRBD1. Germline V CDR1 and CDR2: LNHNV, YYDKDF (reference sequence). CDR3 length equals 16 residues. J was trimmed by 8 bases and V by 0 bases; bases with no gene match: 12.